This T cell receptor beta chain was captured by sequencing in a study of cytomegalovirus exposure and HLA in healthy donors. Study overall: The use of the same platform for the 90 to 150 validation repertoires and the roughly 630 first-cohort repertoires was reported by a later analysis. Broader study findings: Through in vitro validation, three CMV-associated chains were shown to be specific for CMV antigens. Cytomegalovirus status, reportedly, was diagnosed with high specificity and sensitivity by the classifier. Rare TCR sequences predominated, though certain public TCRs were found in many donors.

On this clone: Antigen: not known.

V lost 5 bases, J lost 4 bases, and 5 bases lay in between. CDR1 and CDR2 from the germline V gene are LGHNT and FRNRAP. This CDR3 comprises 12 residues. Assay used: immunoSEQ multiplex PCR; TCRdb lists only in-frame clones, some missing. Of 250,000 to 300,000 clones detected, 85% to 90% appear once; the ten largest clones hold roughly 0.4%. The sequence was collected from a woman between 18 and 29 years old in good health and CMV-seronegative. Sequencing input: PBMCs. This chain connects TRBV12-5 to TRBJ2-2; D unclear. The CDR3 region has the DNA TGTGCTAGTGGTCCGGTCACCGGGGAGCTGTTTTTT. This codes for CASGPVTGELFF.